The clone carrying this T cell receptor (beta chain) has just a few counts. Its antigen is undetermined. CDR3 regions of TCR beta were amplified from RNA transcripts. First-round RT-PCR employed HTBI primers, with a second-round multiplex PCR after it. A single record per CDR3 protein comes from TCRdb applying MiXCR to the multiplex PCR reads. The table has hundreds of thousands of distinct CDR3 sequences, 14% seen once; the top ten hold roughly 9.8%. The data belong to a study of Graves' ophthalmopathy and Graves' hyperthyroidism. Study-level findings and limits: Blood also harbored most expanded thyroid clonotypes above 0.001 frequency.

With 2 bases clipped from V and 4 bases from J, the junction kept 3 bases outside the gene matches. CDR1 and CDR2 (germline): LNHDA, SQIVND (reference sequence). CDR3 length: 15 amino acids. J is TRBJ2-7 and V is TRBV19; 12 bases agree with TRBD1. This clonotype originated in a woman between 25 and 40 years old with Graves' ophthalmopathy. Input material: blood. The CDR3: CASSIPGQGAYEQYF. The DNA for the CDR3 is TGTGCCAGTAGTATACCGGGACAGGGGGCTTACGAGCAGTACTTC.